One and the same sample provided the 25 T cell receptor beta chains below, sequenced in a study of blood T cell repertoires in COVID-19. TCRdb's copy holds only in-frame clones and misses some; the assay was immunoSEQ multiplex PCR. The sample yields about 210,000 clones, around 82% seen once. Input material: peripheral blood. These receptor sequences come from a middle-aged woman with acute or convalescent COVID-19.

CDR3 residues: CATSSGYGYTF. DNA for the CDR3: TGTGCCACGTCATCGGGGTATGGCTACACCTTC. This chain uses TRBV24-1 with TRBJ1-2; D not certain. The CDR3 has 11 residues. The germline V gene encodes CDR1 KGHDR and CDR2 SFDVKD. The V gene lost 10 bases and the J gene lost 5 bases, with 10 bases spanning the gap.

The CDR3, as DNA: TGTGCCACCAGTGACCCCGGGACATTCCCCCCCGACGAGCAGTACTTC. This encodes CATSDPGTFPPDEQYF. This chain connects TRBV24-1 to TRBJ2-7; D might be TRBD1 (6 bases). Trimming left V 4 bases short and J 5 bases short, with 20 bases between. Germline CDR1 reads KGHDR; CDR2 reads SFDVKD. This CDR3 comprises 16 residues.

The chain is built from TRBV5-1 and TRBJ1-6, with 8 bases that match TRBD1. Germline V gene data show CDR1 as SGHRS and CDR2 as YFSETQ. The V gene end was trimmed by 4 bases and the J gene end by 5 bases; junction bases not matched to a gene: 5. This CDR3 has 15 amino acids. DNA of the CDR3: TGCGCCAGCAGCCCGGACAGGGCCAATAATTCACCCCTCCACTTT. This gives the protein CASSPDRANNSPLHF.

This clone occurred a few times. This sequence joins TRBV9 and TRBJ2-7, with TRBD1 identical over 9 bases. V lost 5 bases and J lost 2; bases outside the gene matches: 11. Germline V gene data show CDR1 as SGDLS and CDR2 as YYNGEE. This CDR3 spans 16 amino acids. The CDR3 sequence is CASSPNRDRVPYEQYF. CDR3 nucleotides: TGTGCCAGCAGTCCAAACCGGGACAGGGTCCCCTACGAGCAGTACTTC.

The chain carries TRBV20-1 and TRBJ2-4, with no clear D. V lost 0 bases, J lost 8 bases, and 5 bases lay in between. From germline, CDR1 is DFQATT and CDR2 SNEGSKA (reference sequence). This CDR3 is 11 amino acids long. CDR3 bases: TGCAGTGCTAGAGAGGTAGACATTCAGTACTTC. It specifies CSAREVDIQYF.

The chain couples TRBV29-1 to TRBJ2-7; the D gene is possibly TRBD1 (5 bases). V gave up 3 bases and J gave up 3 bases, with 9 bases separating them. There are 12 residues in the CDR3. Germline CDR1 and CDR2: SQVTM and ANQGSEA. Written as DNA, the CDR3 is TGCAGCGTTGAGGACAAGATCTACGAGCAGTACTTC. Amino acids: CSVEDKIYEQYF.

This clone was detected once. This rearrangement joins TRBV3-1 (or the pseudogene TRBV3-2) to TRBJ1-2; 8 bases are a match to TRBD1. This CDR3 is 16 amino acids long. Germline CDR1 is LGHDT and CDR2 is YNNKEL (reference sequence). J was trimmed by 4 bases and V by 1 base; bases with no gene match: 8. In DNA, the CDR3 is TGTGCCAGCAGCCAAGCCCCCGGACAGGGTCCCTATGGCTACACCTTC. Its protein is CASSQAPGQGPYGYTF.

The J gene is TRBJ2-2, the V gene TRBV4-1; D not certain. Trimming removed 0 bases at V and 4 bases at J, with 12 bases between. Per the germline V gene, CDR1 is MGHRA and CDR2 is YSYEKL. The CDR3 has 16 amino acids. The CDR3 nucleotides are TGCGCCAGCAGCCAAGACACAACGAGGAGCACCGGGGAGCTGTTTTTT. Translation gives CASSQDTTRSTGELFF.

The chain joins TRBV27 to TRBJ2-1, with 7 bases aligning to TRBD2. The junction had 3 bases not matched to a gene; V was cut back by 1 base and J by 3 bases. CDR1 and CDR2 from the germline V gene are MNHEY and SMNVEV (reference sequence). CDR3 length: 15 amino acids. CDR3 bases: TGTGCCAGCAGTTTATACGGGGGGTTCTACAATGAGCAGTTCTTC. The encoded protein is CASSLYGGFYNEQFF.

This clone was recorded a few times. In DNA form, the CDR3 reads TGTGCCAGCTGCCAGGGTGATAATTCACCCCTCCACTTT. As protein: CASCQGDNSPLHF. This chain uses TRBV6-5 with TRBJ1-6, with a possible D match to TRBD1 (5 bases). Per germline, CDR1 MNHEY and CDR2 SVGAGI. The CDR3 contains 13 residues. Trimming took off 8 bases at V and 5 bases at J, with 10 bases between the two ends.

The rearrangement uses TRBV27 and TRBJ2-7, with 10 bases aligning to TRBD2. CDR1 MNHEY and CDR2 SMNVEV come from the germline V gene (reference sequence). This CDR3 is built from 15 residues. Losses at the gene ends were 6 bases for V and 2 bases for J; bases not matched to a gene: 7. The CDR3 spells CASRGPGLATYEQYF. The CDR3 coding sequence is TGTGCCAGCAGGGGGCCGGGACTAGCGACCTACGAGCAGTACTTC.

CDR3 sequence reads: CASSYSSLAGPYEQYF. The DNA for the CDR3 is TGTGCCAGCAGTTACTCGAGCCTAGCGGGGCCCTACGAGCAGTACTTC. The chain joins TRBV6-2 or TRBV6-3 to TRBJ2-7; 9 nucleotides agree with TRBD2. Looked up from germline, CDR1 is MNHEY and CDR2 is SVGEGT. V shed 0 bases, J shed 2 bases, and the junction held 5 bases outside the gene matches. CDR3 length: 16 residues.

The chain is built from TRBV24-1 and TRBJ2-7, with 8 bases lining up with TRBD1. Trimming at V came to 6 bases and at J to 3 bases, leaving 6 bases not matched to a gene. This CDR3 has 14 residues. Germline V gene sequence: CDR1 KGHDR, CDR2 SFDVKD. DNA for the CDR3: TGTGCCACCAGTCGGACAGGGCAGAACTACGAGCAGTACTTC. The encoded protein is CATSRTGQNYEQYF.

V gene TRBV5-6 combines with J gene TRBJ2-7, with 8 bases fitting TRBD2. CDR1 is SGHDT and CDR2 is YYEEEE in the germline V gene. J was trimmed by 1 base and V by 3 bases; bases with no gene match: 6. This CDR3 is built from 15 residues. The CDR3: CASSWFGGGSYEQYF. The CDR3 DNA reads TGTGCCAGCAGCTGGTTCGGCGGGGGGTCCTACGAGCAGTACTTC.

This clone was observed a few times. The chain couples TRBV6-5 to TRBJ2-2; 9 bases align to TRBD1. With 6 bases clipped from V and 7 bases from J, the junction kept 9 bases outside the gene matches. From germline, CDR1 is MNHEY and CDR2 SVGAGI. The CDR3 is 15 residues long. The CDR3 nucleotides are TGTGCCAGCAGGCCTACAGGGGGCGCGGGCGGGGAGCTGTTTTTT. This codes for CASRPTGGAGGELFF.

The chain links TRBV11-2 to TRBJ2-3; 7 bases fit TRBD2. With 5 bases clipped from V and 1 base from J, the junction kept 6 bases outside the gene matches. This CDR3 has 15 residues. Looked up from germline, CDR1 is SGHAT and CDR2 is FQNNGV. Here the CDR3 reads CASSPWGGGTDTQYF. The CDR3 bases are TGTGCCAGCAGCCCCTGGGGGGGAGGCACAGATACGCAGTATTTT. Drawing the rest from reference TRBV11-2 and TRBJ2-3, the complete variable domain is EAGVAQSPRYKIIEKRQSVAFWCNPISGHATLYWYQQILGQGPKLLIQFQNNGVVDDSQLPKDRFSAERLKGVDSTLKIQPAKLEDSAVYLCASSPWGGGTDTQYFGPGTRLTVL.

Written as DNA, the CDR3 is TGTGCCACCAGCAGCCACCGGGGGACAGGTAATGAAAAACTGTTTTTT. Protein product: CATSSHRGTGNEKLFF. This chain joins TRBV15 and TRBJ1-4; 8 nucleotides line up with TRBD1. V trimming: 3 bases; J trimming: 4 bases; junction bases outside the gene matches: 7. The CDR3 has 16 residues. Germline loops: CDR1 LNHNV, CDR2 YYDKDF (reference sequence).

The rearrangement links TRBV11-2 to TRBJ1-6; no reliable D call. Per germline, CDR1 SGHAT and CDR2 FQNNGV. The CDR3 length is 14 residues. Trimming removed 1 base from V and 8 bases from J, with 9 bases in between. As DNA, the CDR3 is TGTGCCAGCAGCTTAGTTGACACTTATTCACCCCTCCACTTT. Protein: CASSLVDTYSPLHF.

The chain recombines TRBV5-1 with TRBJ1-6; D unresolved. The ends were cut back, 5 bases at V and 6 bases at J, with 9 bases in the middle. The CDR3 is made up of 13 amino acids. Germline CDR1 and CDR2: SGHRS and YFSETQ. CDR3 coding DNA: TGCGCCAGCAGTGAGGTACTTAATTCACCCCTCCACTTT. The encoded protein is CASSEVLNSPLHF.

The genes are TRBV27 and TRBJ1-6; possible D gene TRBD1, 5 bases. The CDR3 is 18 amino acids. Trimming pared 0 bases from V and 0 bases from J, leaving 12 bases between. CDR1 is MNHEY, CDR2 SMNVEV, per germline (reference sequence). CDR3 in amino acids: CASSLSTTDFSYNSPLHF. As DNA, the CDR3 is TGTGCCAGCAGTTTATCGACGACAGACTTCTCCTATAATTCACCCCTCCACTTT.

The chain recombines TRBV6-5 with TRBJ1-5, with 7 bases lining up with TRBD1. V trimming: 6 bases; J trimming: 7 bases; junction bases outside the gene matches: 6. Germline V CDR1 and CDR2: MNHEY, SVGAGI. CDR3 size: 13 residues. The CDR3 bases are TGTGCCAGCAGCGACAGGGTAGGGCAGCCCCAGCATTTT. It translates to CASSDRVGQPQHF.

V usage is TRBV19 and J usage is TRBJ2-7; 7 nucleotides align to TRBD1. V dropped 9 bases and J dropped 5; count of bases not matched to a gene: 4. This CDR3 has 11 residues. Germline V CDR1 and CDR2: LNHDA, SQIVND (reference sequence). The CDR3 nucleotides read TGTGCCAGGCGGACAGGCAACGAGCAGTACTTC. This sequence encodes CARRTGNEQYF.

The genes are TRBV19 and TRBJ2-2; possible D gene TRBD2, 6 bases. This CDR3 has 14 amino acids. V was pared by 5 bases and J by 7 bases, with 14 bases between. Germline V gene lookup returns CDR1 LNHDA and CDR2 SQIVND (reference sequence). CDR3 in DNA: TGTGCCAGTAGTCCTCGGACGGGGGTCGGGGAGCTGTTTTTT. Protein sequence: CASSPRTGVGELFF. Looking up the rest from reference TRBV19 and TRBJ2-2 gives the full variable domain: DGGITQSPKYLFRKEGQNVTLSCEQNLNHDAMYWYRQDPGQGLRLIYYSQIVNDFQKGDIAEGYSVSREKKESFPLTVTSAQKNPTAFYLCASSPRTGVGELFFGEGSRLTVL.

CDR3 nucleotide sequence: TGTGCCAGCATGGGCAGGGATTACGGCTATGGCTACACCTTC. It codes for CASMGRDYGYGYTF. The chain joins TRBV6-5 to TRBJ1-2; D is possibly TRBD1 (5 bases). The CDR3 covers 14 residues. Looked up from germline, CDR1 is MNHEY and CDR2 is SVGAGI. V lost 7 bases, J lost 4 bases, and 16 bases lay in between.

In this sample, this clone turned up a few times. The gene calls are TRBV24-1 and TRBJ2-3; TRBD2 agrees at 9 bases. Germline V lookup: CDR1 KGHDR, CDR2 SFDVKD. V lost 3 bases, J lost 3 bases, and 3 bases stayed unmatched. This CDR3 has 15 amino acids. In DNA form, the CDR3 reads TGTGCCACCAGTGATGCTAGCGGGGCGACAGATACGCAGTATTTT. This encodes CATSDASGATDTQYF.